What follows are 29 T cell receptor beta chains derived from one specimen sequenced in a study of T-cell reconstitution after alpha-beta-depleted transplantation in children. Unique molecular identifiers were used in preparing the TCRbeta library. TCRdb fed the PCR reads into MiXCR, producing one record per CDR3 protein. In the table there are some 830,000 distinct CDR3 sequences, 16% of which are singletons. The starting material was PBMCs, mostly from graft donor cells, obtained 360 days after TCRalphabeta/CD19-depleted stem cell transplant. The receptors were gathered from a male patient under 18 who had a stem cell transplant for acute lymphoblastic leukemia, so the T cells may come from the graft donor.

This clonotype was found once. The V call is TRBV19, the J call TRBJ1-1; D is unresolved. The CDR3 loop spans 14 amino acids. The V gene's germline CDR1 is LNHDA and CDR2 SQIVND (reference sequence). V was cut by 2 bases and J by 0 bases, with 7 bases left in between. In nucleotides, the CDR3 is TGTGCCAGTAGTATAAACACTATGAACACTGAAGCTTTCTTT. Its translation: CASSINTMNTEAFF.

Ten or more counts support this clonotype. This sequence joins TRBV11-2 and TRBJ2-5; TRBD1 aligns across 10 bases. Germline V gene data show CDR1 as SGHAT and CDR2 as FQNNGV. The CDR3 runs 14 residues. Losses at the gene ends were 5 bases for V and 5 bases for J; bases not matched to a gene: 5. The DNA of the CDR3 is TGTGCCAGCAGCCCGGACAGGGGGAGGGAGACCCAGTACTTC. Protein product: CASSPDRGRETQYF.

This clonotype was counted ten times or more. This chain links TRBV12-3 or TRBV12-4 with TRBJ2-3; 10 positions agree with TRBD2. The CDR3 is 16 amino acids. J was trimmed by 4 bases and V by 3 bases; bases with no gene match: 7. CDR3 coding DNA: TGTGCCAGCAGTTTCCTCCTAGCGGGAGTTCCAGATACGCAGTATTTT. Translated: CASSFLLAGVPDTQYF.

There are a few counts of this clonotype. The chain uses TRBV13 and TRBJ2-7; 10 nucleotides match TRBD2. In germline, CDR1 is PRHDT, CDR2 FYEKMQ (reference sequence). With 5 bases clipped from V and 5 bases from J, the junction kept 24 bases outside the gene matches. This CDR3 comprises 20 residues. CDR3 region: CASSPTLAGVRTFFFHEQYF. In DNA, the CDR3 is TGTGCCAGCAGCCCCACCCTAGCGGGAGTACGTACCTTCTTTTTTCACGAGCAGTACTTC.

The chain combines TRBV7-9 with TRBJ2-1; D call uncertain. Germline lookup yields CDR1 SEHNR and CDR2 FQNEAQ (reference sequence). V lost 7 bases and J lost 0, with 10 bases in between. This CDR3 has 14 amino acids. The CDR3 sequence: CASTLSSSYNEQFF. The CDR3 nucleotides are TGTGCCAGCACCTTGTCCAGCTCCTACAATGAGCAGTTCTTC.

This clonotype was counted many times. The genes are TRBV29-1 and TRBJ2-7, with a weak D call TRBD1 (5 bases). CDR3 size: 12 residues. Per the germline V gene, CDR1 is SQVTM and CDR2 is ANQGSEA. V lost 2 bases and J 1 base, leaving 6 bases between the germline ends. CDR3 bases: TGCAGCGTTGAAAGGGGTTCCTACGAGCAGTACTTC. Amino acids: CSVERGSYEQYF.

The chain links TRBV3-1 to TRBJ1-1; D is unresolved. V lost 1 base and J lost 3, with 9 bases in between. In germline, CDR1 is LGHDT, CDR2 YNNKEL (reference sequence). The CDR3 has 14 residues. CDR3 region: CASSQGPRHTEAFF. Written as DNA, the CDR3 is TGTGCCAGCAGCCAAGGACCCCGGCACACTGAAGCTTTCTTT.

The CDR3 DNA reads TGCAGTGCTCCTCGGGACCGGAGCTACGAGCAGTACTTC. Encoded protein: CSAPRDRSYEQYF. This chain links TRBV20-1 with TRBJ2-7; D is tentatively TRBD1 or TRBD2 (5 bases each). Germline V gene sequence: CDR1 DFQATT, CDR2 SNEGSKA (reference sequence). CDR3 length equals 13 residues. Trimming left V 5 bases short and J 3 bases short, with 14 bases between.

The chain links TRBV5-1 to TRBJ2-2; 11 bases match TRBD1. V dropped 7 bases and J dropped 5; count of bases not matched to a gene: 4. CDR3 size: 14 residues. CDR1 is SGHRS, CDR2 YFSETQ, per germline. The CDR3 region has the DNA TGCGCCAGCGCCGGGACAGGGGGAACCGGGGAGCTGTTTTTT. Amino acid sequence: CASAGTGGTGELFF.

The V gene is TRBV4-1, the J gene TRBJ2-5; D is possibly TRBD2 (6 bases). V lost 1 base, J lost 1 base, and 7 bases lay in between. Germline V gives CDR1 MGHRA, CDR2 YSYEKL. The CDR3 consists of 14 residues. This chain's CDR3 is CASSQVRGQETQYF. In nucleotides, the CDR3 is TGCGCCAGCAGCCAAGTGCGGGGCCAAGAGACCCAGTACTTC.

As regards this clonotype: The conserved phenylalanine or tryptophan normally closing the CDR3 is absent here, so this likely arose from a read error. The V gene is TRBV29-1, the J gene TRBJ1-4; no clear D gene. V was trimmed by 4 bases and J by 8 bases, leaving 17 bases between them. This CDR3 contains 14 residues. Germline V CDR1 and CDR2: SQVTM, ANQGSEA. The DNA of the CDR3 is TGCAGCGTTGGACACCTTGAATTGGACGAAAAACTGTTTTGT. This sequence encodes CSVGHLELDEKLFC.

The chain uses TRBV2 and TRBJ2-2; 12 bases are shared with TRBD1. Germline trimming cut 6 bases from V and 0 bases from J; bases unmatched to any gene: 5. The germline V gene encodes CDR1 SNHLY and CDR2 FYNNEI. The CDR3 has 17 residues. CDR3 residues: CASSAGQGAANTGELFF. The DNA for the CDR3 is TGTGCCAGCAGCGCGGGACAGGGGGCCGCGAACACCGGGGAGCTGTTTTTT.

The J gene is TRBJ2-5, the V gene TRBV11-2; 7 bases agree with TRBD2. CDR1 and CDR2 (germline): SGHAT, FQNNGV. CDR3 length equals 16 residues. Germline trimming cut 7 bases from V and 5 bases from J; bases unmatched to any gene: 16. In nucleotides, the CDR3 is TGTGCCAGCACCCGGTGGAGGGCGGGAGTTGAGGAGACCCAGTACTTC. This translates into CASTRWRAGVEETQYF.

The chain joins TRBV5-1 to TRBJ2-1; 10 positions agree with TRBD1. The CDR3 is 15 amino acids. Germline V gene sequence: CDR1 SGHRS, CDR2 YFSETQ. V shed 6 bases, J shed 7 bases, and the junction held 10 bases outside the gene matches. The CDR3 DNA reads TGCGCCAGCACCCCAGACAGGGGGCTTAGGAATGAGCAGTTCTTC. Protein: CASTPDRGLRNEQFF.

This chain links TRBV4-1 with TRBJ2-3, with D unresolved. This CDR3 contains 13 residues. Germline V gives CDR1 MGHRA, CDR2 YSYEKL. Trimming stripped 1 base from V and 8 bases from J, with 10 bases between. The CDR3, as DNA: TGCGCCAGCAGCCAAGTAGGCCCTGGTACGCAGTATTTT. Protein: CASSQVGPGTQYF.

V usage is TRBV20-1 and J usage is TRBJ2-1, with D possibly being TRBD1 (7 bases). Trimming removed 5 bases from V and 3 bases from J, with 17 bases in between. The CDR3 totals 15 residues. The germline V gene encodes CDR1 DFQATT and CDR2 SNEGSKA (reference sequence). Here the CDR3 DNA reads TGCAGTGCTTACCTCCCAGGGGGACTCTACAATGAGCAGTTCTTC. Translated: CSAYLPGGLYNEQFF.

This rearrangement joins TRBV19 to TRBJ2-6, with D uncertain. This CDR3 is built from 14 residues. Germline CDR1 LNHDA, CDR2 SQIVND (reference sequence). The V end lost 10 bases, the J end lost 4 bases, and 14 bases lay between the germline ends. In DNA form, the CDR3 reads TGTGCCACTCTGTCCCTTGGGGGGGCCAACGTCCTGACTTTC. This encodes CATLSLGGANVLTF.

This clonotype occurred a few times. For the CDR3, the DNA is TGTGCCAGCAGCTTCGAGGGTACGATGAACACTGAAGCTTTCTTT. It is translated as CASSFEGTMNTEAFF. The chain couples TRBV7-9 to TRBJ1-1; D gene uncertain. CDR1 is SEHNR, CDR2 FQNEAQ, per germline (reference sequence). The CDR3 extends over 15 amino acids. Trimming took 3 bases from V and 0 from J, leaving 11 bases between them.

The chain carries TRBV24-1 and TRBJ2-2; D remains unclear. This CDR3 has 13 residues. Per germline, CDR1 KGHDR and CDR2 SFDVKD. Trimming took off 6 bases at V and 6 bases at J, with 10 bases between the two ends. The CDR3 here is CATSPGYAGELFF. The CDR3 bases are TGTGCCACCAGTCCGGGTTATGCCGGGGAGCTGTTTTTT.

The chain joins TRBV19 to TRBJ2-1, with D tentatively TRBD1 (5 bases). The CDR3 is 13 residues long. CDR1 is LNHDA, CDR2 SQIVND, per germline (reference sequence). The ends were cut back, 1 base at V and 4 bases at J, with 5 bases in the middle. The CDR3 nucleotides are TGTGCCAGTAGTATAGCAGGGTACAATGAGCAGTTCTTC. Translating it yields CASSIAGYNEQFF. Full variable domain (outside the CDR3, taken from reference TRBV19 and TRBJ2-1): DGGITQSPKYLFRKEGQNVTLSCEQNLNHDAMYWYRQDPGQGLRLIYYSQIVNDFQKGDIAEGYSVSREKKESFPLTVTSAQKNPTAFYLCASSIAGYNEQFFGPGTRLTVL.

This clonotype was seen repeatedly, ten times or more. CDR3 coding DNA: TGTGCCAGCAGTGAAACGGAGGTCTTCTATGGCTACACCTTC. Translation: CASSETEVFYGYTF. V usage is TRBV25-1 and J usage is TRBJ1-2; D unclear. Germline CDR1 MGHDK, CDR2 SYGVNS. CDR3 size: 14 residues. V dropped 2 bases and J dropped 4 bases, with 11 bases sitting between them.

A few counts support this clonotype. The CDR3 DNA reads as TGTGCCAGCAGTGGTACCCCCCGGGAGTTTCTCTACGAGCAGTACTTC. It specifies CASSGTPREFLYEQYF. This chain joins TRBV2 and TRBJ2-7; D is possibly TRBD2 (6 bases). Germline-derived CDR1 and CDR2 are SNHLY and FYNNEI. This CDR3 contains 16 residues. Trimming stripped 4 bases from V and 3 bases from J, with 19 bases between.

The chain uses TRBV20-1 and TRBJ2-3; maybe TRBD1 (5 bases). Trimming pared 0 bases from V and 2 bases from J, leaving 12 bases between. This CDR3 has 15 residues. Per germline, CDR1 DFQATT and CDR2 SNEGSKA (reference sequence). The CDR3 region is CSARDRERNTDTQYF. In nucleotides, the CDR3 is TGCAGTGCTAGAGACAGGGAACGGAACACAGATACGCAGTATTTT.

In its sample, this clonotype was seen many times. The CDR3 here is CASSQVAEQFF. The CDR3 DNA follows: TGTGCCAGCAGCCAAGTCGCTGAGCAGTTCTTC. The V gene is TRBV4-2, the J gene TRBJ2-1; D unresolved. The CDR3 contains 11 residues. Trimming removed 1 base from V and 9 bases from J, with 4 bases in between. Germline V gene data show CDR1 as LGHNA and CDR2 as YNFKEQ.

This clonotype was found a few times. The genes are TRBV29-1 and TRBJ2-7, with D possibly TRBD1 on 7 matching bases. This CDR3 is built from 12 residues. Per germline, CDR1 SQVTM and CDR2 ANQGSEA. Deletions cut 3 bases from V and 4 bases from J, with 10 bases between. The DNA of the CDR3 is TGCAGCGTTGAGGAGGGGGCGTACGAGCAGTACTTC. Translation: CSVEEGAYEQYF.

The chain's CDR3 is CASRDRYRREQYF. In nucleotides, the CDR3 is TGTGCCAGCAGAGATAGGTACCGACGCGAGCAGTACTTC. The rearrangement links TRBV2 to TRBJ2-7; D is uncertain. From germline, CDR1 is SNHLY and CDR2 FYNNEI. Trimming shortened V by 6 bases and J by 6 bases, and 15 bases separated the two germline ends. The CDR3 covers 13 residues.

The chain carries TRBV10-3 and TRBJ2-5; no reliable D call. This CDR3 spans 15 amino acids. Trimming shortened V by 3 bases and J by 2 bases, and 13 bases separated the two germline ends. Looked up from germline, CDR1 is ENHRY and CDR2 is SYGVKD. The DNA of the CDR3 is TGTGCCATCAGTGATGTGCGTAGCAGTCAAGAGACCCAGTACTTC. Its protein is CAISDVRSSQETQYF.

This clonotype was seen more than once but under ten times. The chain joins TRBV10-3 to TRBJ2-1, with 9 bases aligning to TRBD2. Per the germline V gene, CDR1 is ENHRY and CDR2 is SYGVKD. There are 13 residues in the CDR3. V was clipped by 6 bases and J by 10 bases; unmatched bases: 7. CDR3 in DNA: TGTGCCATCAGCGGGACTAGCTCGAAAGAGCAGTTCTTC. Protein: CAISGTSSKEQFF.

This clonotype was detected a few times. The chain links TRBV4-1 to TRBJ2-6; no firm D call. The CDR3 extends over 17 amino acids. The germline V gene encodes CDR1 MGHRA and CDR2 YSYEKL. V was cut by 4 bases and J by 4 bases, with 17 bases left in between. CDR3 amino acids: CASSPDTQTTGANVLTF. The CDR3 coding sequence is TGCGCCAGCAGCCCCGACACCCAGACAACGGGGGCCAACGTCCTGACTTTC.